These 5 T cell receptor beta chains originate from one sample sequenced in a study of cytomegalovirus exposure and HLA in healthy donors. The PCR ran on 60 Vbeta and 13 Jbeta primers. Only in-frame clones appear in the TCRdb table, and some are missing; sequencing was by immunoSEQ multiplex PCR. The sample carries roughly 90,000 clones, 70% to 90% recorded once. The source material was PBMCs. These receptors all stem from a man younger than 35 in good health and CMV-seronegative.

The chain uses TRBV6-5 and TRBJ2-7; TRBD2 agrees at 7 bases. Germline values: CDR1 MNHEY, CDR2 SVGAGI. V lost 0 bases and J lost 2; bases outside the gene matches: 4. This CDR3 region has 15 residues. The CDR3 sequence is CASSYSASGTYEQYF. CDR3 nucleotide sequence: TGTGCCAGCAGTTACTCGGCTAGCGGCACCTACGAGCAGTACTTC.

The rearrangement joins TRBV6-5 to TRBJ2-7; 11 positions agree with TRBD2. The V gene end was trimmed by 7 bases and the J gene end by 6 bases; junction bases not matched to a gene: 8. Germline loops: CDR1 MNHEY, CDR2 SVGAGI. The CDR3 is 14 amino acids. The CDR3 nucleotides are TGTGCCAGCACGGGACTAGCGGCTTTGGGCGAGCAGTACTTC. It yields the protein CASTGLAALGEQYF.

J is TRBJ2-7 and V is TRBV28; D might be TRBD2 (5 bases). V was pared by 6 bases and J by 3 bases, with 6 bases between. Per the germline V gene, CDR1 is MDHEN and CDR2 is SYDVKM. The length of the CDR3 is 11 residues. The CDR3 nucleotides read TGTGCCAGCAGGGGAGACTACGAGCAGTACTTC. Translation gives CASRGDYEQYF.

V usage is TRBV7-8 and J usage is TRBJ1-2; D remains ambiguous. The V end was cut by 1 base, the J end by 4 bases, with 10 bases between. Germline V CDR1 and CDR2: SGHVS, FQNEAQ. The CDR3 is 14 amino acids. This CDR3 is CASSLERALYGYTF. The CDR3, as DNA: TGTGCCAGCAGCTTAGAGCGAGCTCTCTATGGCTACACCTTC.

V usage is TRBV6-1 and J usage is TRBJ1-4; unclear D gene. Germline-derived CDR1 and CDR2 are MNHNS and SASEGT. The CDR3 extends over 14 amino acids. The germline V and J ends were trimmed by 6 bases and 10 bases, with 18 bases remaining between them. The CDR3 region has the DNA TGTGCCAGCAGCCGGGAGTTGATGATTGGAAAACTGTTTTTT. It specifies CASSRELMIGKLFF.